The clone carrying this T cell receptor beta chain appeared once. Its antigen is not identified. The sample originates from a study of cytomegalovirus exposure and HLA in healthy donors. Sampled while nominally healthy, donors likely had unrecorded immune exposures. The records do not include a CMV serostatus for this donor. Study-wide points: The authors enumerated some 160 TCR beta chains as linked to cytomegalovirus. Previous analysis showed most TCR beta V segments were productive about 87% or about 30% of the time.

The PCR contained 60 Vbeta and 13 Jbeta primers. The method was immunoSEQ multiplex PCR; TCRdb's version includes in-frame clones alone and lacks a portion of them. This sample carries around 90,000 clones, 60% to 65% of them seen once, and the ten largest clones take roughly 2.5%. V lost 9 bases to trimming and J lost 0 bases; unmatched junction nucleotides: 8. CDR1 LNHDA and CDR2 SQIVND come from the germline V gene (reference sequence). This CDR3 has 15 amino acids. The chain employs TRBV19 and TRBJ1-3; TRBD1 aligns across 7 bases. Sequencing input: PBMCs. The source of this sequence is a human donor in good health. The CDR3 bases are TGTGCCAGCAAACAGGGGCTAGACTCTGGAAACACCATATATTTT. It encodes CASKQGLDSGNTIYF.